This section outlines one TCR beta chain sequence together with its context. This entry belongs to a study of cytomegalovirus exposure and HLA in healthy donors. The CDR3 extends over 12 amino acids. From germline, CDR1 is LNHDA and CDR2 SQIVND (reference sequence). Trimming removed 5 bases at V and 8 bases at J, with 12 bases between. Primers: 60 Vbeta forward and 13 Jbeta reverse. This table comes from immunoSEQ multiplex PCR, and its TCRdb copy is limited to in-frame clones, with some not included. The sample carries around 150,000 clones, around 75% recorded once. The receptor's source is a man aged 55 to 70 in good health and CMV-seronegative. The sequencing input was PBMCs. J is TRBJ2-5 and V is TRBV19; maybe TRBD1 (5 bases). The CDR3 loop reads CASSQGERTQYF. Here the CDR3 DNA reads TGTGCCAGTAGTCAAGGGGAACGAACCCAGTACTTC. Drawing the rest from reference TRBV19 and TRBJ2-5, the complete variable domain is DGGITQSPKYLFRKEGQNVTLSCEQNLNHDAMYWYRQDPGQGLRLIYYSQIVNDFQKGDIAEGYSVSREKKESFPLTVTSAQKNPTAFYLCASSQGERTQYFGPGTRLLVL.